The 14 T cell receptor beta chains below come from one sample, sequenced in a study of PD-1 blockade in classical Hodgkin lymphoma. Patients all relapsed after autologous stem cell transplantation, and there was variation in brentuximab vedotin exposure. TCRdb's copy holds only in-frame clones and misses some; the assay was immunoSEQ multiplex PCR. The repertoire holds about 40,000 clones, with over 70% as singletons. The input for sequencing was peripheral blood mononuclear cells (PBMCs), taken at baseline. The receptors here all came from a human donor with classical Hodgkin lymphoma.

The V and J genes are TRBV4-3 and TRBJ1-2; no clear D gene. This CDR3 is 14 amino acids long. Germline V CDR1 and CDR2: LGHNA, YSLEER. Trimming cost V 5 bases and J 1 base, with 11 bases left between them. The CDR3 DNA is TGCGCCAGCAGCGCCCGGTGGGGTAACTATGGCTACACCTTC. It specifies CASSARWGNYGYTF.

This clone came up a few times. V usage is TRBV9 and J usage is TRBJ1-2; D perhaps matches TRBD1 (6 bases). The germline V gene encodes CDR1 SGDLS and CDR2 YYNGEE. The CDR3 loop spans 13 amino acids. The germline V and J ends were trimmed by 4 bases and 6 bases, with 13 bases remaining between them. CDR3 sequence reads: CASSPQGFNGYTF. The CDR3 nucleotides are TGTGCCAGCAGCCCCCAGGGGTTTAATGGCTACACCTTC. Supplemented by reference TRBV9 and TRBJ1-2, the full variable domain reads DSGVTQTPKHLITATGQRVTLRCSPRSGDLSVYWYQQSLDQGLQFLIQYYNGEERAKGNILERFSAQQFPDLHSELNLSSLELGDSALYFCASSPQGFNGYTFGSGTRLTVV.

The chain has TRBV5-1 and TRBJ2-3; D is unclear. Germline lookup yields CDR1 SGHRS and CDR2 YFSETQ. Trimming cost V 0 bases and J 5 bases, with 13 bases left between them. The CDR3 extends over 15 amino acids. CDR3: CASSLGIPTQDTQYF. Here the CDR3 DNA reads TGCGCCAGCAGCTTGGGTATCCCCACACAAGATACGCAGTATTTT.

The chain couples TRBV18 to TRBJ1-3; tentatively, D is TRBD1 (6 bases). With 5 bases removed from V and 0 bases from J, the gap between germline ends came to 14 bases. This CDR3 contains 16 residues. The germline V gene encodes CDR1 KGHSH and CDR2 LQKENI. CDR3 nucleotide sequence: TGTGCCAGCTCAGCTACACAGGGCCTCTCTGGAAACACCATATATTTT. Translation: CASSATQGLSGNTIYF.

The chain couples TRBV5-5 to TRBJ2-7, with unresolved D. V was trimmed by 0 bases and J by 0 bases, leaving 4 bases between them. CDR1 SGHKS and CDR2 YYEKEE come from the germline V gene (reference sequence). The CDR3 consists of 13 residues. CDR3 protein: CASSLEFSYEQYF. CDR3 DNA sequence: TGTGCCAGCAGCTTGGAGTTCTCCTACGAGCAGTACTTC.

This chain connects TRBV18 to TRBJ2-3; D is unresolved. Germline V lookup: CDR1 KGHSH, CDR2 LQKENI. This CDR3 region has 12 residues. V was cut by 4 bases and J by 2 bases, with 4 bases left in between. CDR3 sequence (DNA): TGTGCCAGCTCACTGATCACAGATACGCAGTATTTT. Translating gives CASSLITDTQYF.

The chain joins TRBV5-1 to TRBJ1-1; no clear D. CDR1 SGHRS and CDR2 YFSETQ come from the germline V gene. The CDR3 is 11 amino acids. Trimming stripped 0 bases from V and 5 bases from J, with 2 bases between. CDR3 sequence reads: CASSLETEAFF. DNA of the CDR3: TGCGCCAGCAGCTTGGAAACTGAAGCTTTCTTT.

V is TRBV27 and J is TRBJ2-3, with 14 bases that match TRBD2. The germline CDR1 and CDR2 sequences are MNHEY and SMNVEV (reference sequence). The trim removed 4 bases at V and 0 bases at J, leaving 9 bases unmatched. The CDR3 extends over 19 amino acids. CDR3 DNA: TGTGCCAGCAGTTCGCGACTAGCGGGGGGGCCTCAAAGCACAGATACGCAGTATTTT. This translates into CASSSRLAGGPQSTDTQYF.

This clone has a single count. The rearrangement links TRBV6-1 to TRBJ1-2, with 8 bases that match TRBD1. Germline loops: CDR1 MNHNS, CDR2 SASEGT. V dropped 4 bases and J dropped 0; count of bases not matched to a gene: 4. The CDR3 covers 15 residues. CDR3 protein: CASSVGTGSNYGYTF. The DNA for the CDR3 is TGTGCCAGCAGTGTGGGGACAGGCTCTAACTATGGCTACACCTTC.

The CDR3 protein is CASSYQGGNIQYF. The DNA of the CDR3 is TGTGCCAGCAGCTATCAGGGGGGAAACATTCAGTACTTC. This sequence joins TRBV7-2 and TRBJ2-4; maybe TRBD1 (7 bases). CDR1 and CDR2 (germline): SGHTA, FQGNSA. Trimming took off 4 bases at V and 6 bases at J, with 10 bases between the two ends. The CDR3 covers 13 residues. Based on the CDR3 plus reference TRBV7-2 and TRBJ2-4, the full variable domain is GAGVSQSPSNKVTEKGKDVELRCDPISGHTALYWYRQSLGQGLEFLIYFQGNSAPDKSGLPSDRFSAERTGGSVSTLTIQRTQQEDSAVYLCASSYQGGNIQYFGAGTRLSVL.

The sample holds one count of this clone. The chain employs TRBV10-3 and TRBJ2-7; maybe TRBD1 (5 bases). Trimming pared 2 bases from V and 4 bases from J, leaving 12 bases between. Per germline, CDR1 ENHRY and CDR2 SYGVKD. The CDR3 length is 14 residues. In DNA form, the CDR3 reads TGTGCCATCAGTGAGACCCAGGGCCTTTACGAGCAGTACTTC. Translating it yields CAISETQGLYEQYF.

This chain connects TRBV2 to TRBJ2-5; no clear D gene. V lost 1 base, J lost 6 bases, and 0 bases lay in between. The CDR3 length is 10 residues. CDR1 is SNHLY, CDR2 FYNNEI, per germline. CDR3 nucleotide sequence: TGTGCCAGCAGTGAAGAGACCCAGTACTTC. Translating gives CASSEETQYF.

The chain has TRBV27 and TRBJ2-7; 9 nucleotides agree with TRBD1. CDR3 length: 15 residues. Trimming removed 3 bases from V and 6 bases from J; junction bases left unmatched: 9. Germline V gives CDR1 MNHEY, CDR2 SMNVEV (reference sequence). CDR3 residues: CASSFPGQGWIEQYF. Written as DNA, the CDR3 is TGTGCCAGCAGTTTTCCGGGACAGGGTTGGATCGAGCAGTACTTC.

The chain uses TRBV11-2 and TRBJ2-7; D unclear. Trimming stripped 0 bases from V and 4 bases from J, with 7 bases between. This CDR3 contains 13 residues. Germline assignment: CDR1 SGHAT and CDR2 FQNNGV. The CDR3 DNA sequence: TGTGCCAGCAGCTTAGAGCGGAGTTACGAGCAGTACTTC. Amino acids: CASSLERSYEQYF.